The source of this T cell receptor (beta chain) is a study of CD8+CD57+ T cells in acquired aplastic anemia. About the study: Sorted CD4+ and CD8+ cell DNA averaged about 3.5 ug. Healthy donor sequencing depth: 9 million to 10.8 million CD4+, approximately 11 million CD8+ reads.

Whole-study findings and limits: Approximately 29 was the count of CD8+ CDR3 sequences that patients shared with controls. Patients and controls were not found to differ significantly in CD8+ Simpson's diversity.

V was cut by 5 bases and J by 1 base, with 10 bases left in between. The CDR3 runs 15 residues. Per the germline V gene, CDR1 is SGHRS and CDR2 is YFSETQ. This clonotype was seen many times. Antigen specificity is unknown. The template used for profiling TCR beta VDJ and CDR3 was genomic DNA. TCRdb re-called the reads through MiXCR, storing one row per CDR3 protein. The sample holds 200,000 to 250,000 distinct CDR3 sequences, 30% to 35% seen once. The material sequenced was sorted CD4+, CD8+, or CD8+CD57+ T cells (not recorded which) from PBMCs. The clonotype originates from a human donor in good health, serving as a control. This rearrangement joins TRBV5-1 to TRBJ2-6, with D unresolved. The CDR3 spells CASRSFPSGANVLTF. In nucleotides, the CDR3 is TGCGCCAGCAGGTCATTTCCTTCTGGGGCCAACGTCCTGACTTTC.